This entry concerns a single T cell receptor beta chain. This record belongs to a study of blood T cell repertoires in COVID-19. In the source study's methods: Estimation of nucleated cell counts was performed using reference gene primer amplification. Assay: immunoSEQ multiplex PCR; the TCRdb copy retains only in-frame clones and omits some. V, J and clone size derive from that table, while D and trimming were established from the DNA sequence. This sample has roughly 39,000 clones, with over 80% found just once. Trimming stripped 5 bases from V and 0 bases from J, with 8 bases between. The V gene's germline CDR1 is LGHDT and CDR2 YNNKEL (reference sequence). The CDR3 has 15 amino acids.

The gene calls are TRBV3-1 (or the pseudogene TRBV3-2) and TRBJ1-6, with TRBD1 as a possible D gene (6 bases). This clonotype was obtained from a man aged 50-59 years with active or convalescent COVID-19. The sequenced sample consisted of peripheral blood. In DNA form, the CDR3 reads TGTGCCAGCAGCGCACAGGGCTCCTATAATTCACCCCTCCACTTT. Its translation is CASSAQGSYNSPLHF.